This TCR beta chain was observed in a study of shared clonotypes between healthy human individuals. This clone was seen only once. TCRdb's copy holds only in-frame clones and misses some; the assay was immunoSEQ multiplex PCR. The table lists approximately 740,000 clones, 85% to 95% of them singletons. CDR3 length: 13 residues. Germline V lookup: CDR1 GTSNPN, CDR2 SVGIG (reference sequence). The V gene lost 6 bases and the J gene lost 3 bases, with 11 bases spanning the gap. CD45RO-negative cells were positively selected for CCR7, leaving out terminally differentiated effector memory CD45RA+ cells. This rearrangement joins TRBV30 to TRBJ1-4; maybe TRBD1 (5 bases). Specimen: naive CD8+ T cells sorted from blood. The clonotype was recovered from a man aged 25-45 years in good health. CDR3 bases: TGTGCCTGCAACCGGGACGCTAATGAAAAACTGTTTTTT. This encodes CACNRDANEKLFF.